The 18 T cell receptor beta chains given below trace back to one sample, sequenced in a study of CD8 T cells in Susac syndrome. With random hexamers, about 0.45 to 1 ug RNA was reverse transcribed. One entry per CDR3 protein results from TCRdb running MiXCR on the immunoSEQ multiplex PCR reads. The table has 100,000 to 150,000 distinct CDR3 sequences, around 96% seen once; the top ten hold around 0.12%. Sequencing was carried out using CD4+ T cells from PBMCs. The receptors here all came from a human donor in good health.

V usage is TRBV7-9 and J usage is TRBJ2-7, with D possibly TRBD2 on 5 matching bases. The CDR3 runs 15 residues. With 0 bases removed from V and 5 bases from J, the gap between germline ends came to 14 bases. Germline values: CDR1 SEHNR, CDR2 FQNEAQ (reference sequence). This CDR3 reads CASSLASLGLDEQYF. CDR3 in DNA: TGTGCCAGCAGCTTAGCGTCCCTCGGACTTGACGAGCAGTACTTC. The full variable domain, in which reference TRBV7-9 and TRBJ2-7 provide the parts outside the CDR3, is DTGVSQNPRHKITKRGQNVTFRCDPISEHNRLYWYRQTLGQGPEFLTYFQNEAQLEKSRLLSDRFSAERPKGSFSTLEIQRTEQGDSAMYLCASSLASLGLDEQYFGPGTRLTVT.

The chain links TRBV7-8 to TRBJ2-5; no clear D gene. CDR1 SGHVS and CDR2 FQNEAQ come from the germline V gene. Trimming cost V 5 bases and J 4 bases, with 14 bases left between them. The CDR3 contains 14 residues. The DNA for the CDR3 is TGTGCCAGCAGCCCCCTTGTGGCAGGAGAGACCCAGTACTTC. Translation gives CASSPLVAGETQYF.

The rearrangement links TRBV6-6 to TRBJ1-2, with TRBD1 as a possible D gene (5 bases). Germline V gene sequence: CDR1 MNHNY, CDR2 SVGAGI (reference sequence). Trimming pared 6 bases from V and 8 bases from J, leaving 25 bases between. The CDR3 is made up of 16 amino acids. In DNA, the CDR3 is TGTGCCAGCAGGGAACAAGGGGACCGAACGGACCAGGGCTACACCTTC. Amino acid sequence: CASREQGDRTDQGYTF.

This clonotype was observed once. The chain uses TRBV6-5 and TRBJ1-5; D unresolved. From germline, CDR1 is MNHEY and CDR2 SVGAGI. V was trimmed by 0 bases and J by 6 bases, leaving 6 bases between them. The CDR3 totals 13 residues. The CDR3, as DNA: TGTGCCAGCAGTTACTCGATCGGTCAGCCCCAGCATTTT. This sequence encodes CASSYSIGQPQHF.

The rearrangement joins TRBV6-6 to TRBJ2-3; D not certain. V gave up 6 bases and J gave up 6 bases, with 16 bases separating them. This CDR3 is built from 14 residues. Germline-derived CDR1 and CDR2 are MNHNY and SVGAGI (reference sequence). The CDR3 DNA follows: TGTGCCAGCAGACCCGATCGGAGTAGGGATACGCAGTATTTT. This gives the protein CASRPDRSRDTQYF.

The chain couples TRBV28 to TRBJ2-7; D unresolved. V was pared by 3 bases and J by 4 bases, with 4 bases between. Germline V gene data show CDR1 as MDHEN and CDR2 as SYDVKM. The CDR3 sequence is 11 residues long. CDR3 nucleotide sequence: TGTGCCAGCAGTTTGTTTTACGAGCAGTACTTC. Its protein product is CASSLFYEQYF.

This chain connects TRBV6-1 to TRBJ2-1; 8 nucleotides line up with TRBD1. The V segment lost 7 bases and the J segment 7 bases; nucleotides outside the gene matches: 9. CDR3 length equals 14 residues. Germline V lookup: CDR1 MNHNS, CDR2 SASEGT. The CDR3 nucleotides are TGTGCCAGCACTCCGGGACAGGTGGCAAATGAGCAGTTCTTC. Amino acid sequence: CASTPGQVANEQFF.

A single count supports this clonotype. This rearrangement joins TRBV7-2 to TRBJ2-5, with D tentatively TRBD2 (6 bases). The CDR3 spans 15 residues. Trimming took 2 bases from V and 1 from J, leaving 11 bases between them. In germline, CDR1 is SGHTA, CDR2 FQGNSA. In DNA form, the CDR3 reads TGTGCCAGCAGCTTAACTTTCGGGGGCCAAGAGACCCAGTACTTC. It specifies CASSLTFGGQETQYF. Full variable domain (missing parts from reference TRBV7-2 and TRBJ2-5): GAGVSQSPSNKVTEKGKDVELRCDPISGHTALYWYRQSLGQGLEFLIYFQGNSAPDKSGLPSDRFSAERTGGSVSTLTIQRTQQEDSAVYLCASSLTFGGQETQYFGPGTRLLVL.

In regard to this clonotype: Mismatch with germline at one junction end may stem from a read error. This rearrangement joins TRBV29-1 to TRBJ2-7; D not resolved. Germline V gives CDR1 SQVTM, CDR2 ANQGSEA. This CDR3 contains 13 residues. The CDR3 spells CSVEGMGRYEQYF. DNA of the CDR3: TGCAGCGTCGAAGGAATGGGCCGCTACGAGCAGTACTTC.

This clonotype was recorded a few times. V is TRBV18 and J is TRBJ2-7, with 8 bases identical to TRBD1. Germline trimming cut 4 bases from V and 2 bases from J; bases unmatched to any gene: 1. The CDR3 has 13 amino acids. CDR1 and CDR2 from the germline V gene are KGHSH and LQKENI. CDR3 region: CASSQDRAYEQYF. The CDR3 DNA follows: TGTGCCAGCTCACAGGACAGGGCCTACGAGCAGTACTTC.

This chain uses TRBV6-4 with TRBJ1-5; D call uncertain. The germline V gene has CDR1 MRHNA and CDR2 SNTAGT. CDR3 size: 13 residues. V was shortened by 5 bases and J by 4 bases, with 9 bases between the two germline ends. Here the CDR3 DNA reads TGTGCCAGCAGTCTGACGGGAAATCAGCCCCAGCATTTT. This translates into CASSLTGNQPQHF.

This chain joins TRBV7-2 and TRBJ2-2, with 10 bases aligning to TRBD1. V gave up 5 bases and J gave up 7 bases; unmatched junction bases: 7. Germline V gives CDR1 SGHTA, CDR2 FQGNSA. The CDR3 length is 15 residues. The CDR3 reads CASSPDRGRGGELFF. The CDR3 bases are TGTGCCAGCAGCCCAGACAGGGGGCGCGGCGGGGAGCTGTTTTTT.

DNA of the CDR3: TGTGCCAGTTACGTTCCGGGACAGGGCGATCAGCCCCAGCATTTT. This gives the protein CASYVPGQGDQPQHF. This chain uses TRBV6-6 with TRBJ1-5; 9 nucleotides match TRBD1. The J segment lost 5 bases and the V segment lost 9 bases, leaving 11 bases of the junction unmatched. The CDR3 covers 15 residues. The germline V gene encodes CDR1 MNHNY and CDR2 SVGAGI (reference sequence).

J is TRBJ2-1 and V is TRBV9; TRBD2 matches at 14 bases. This CDR3 contains 15 residues. V was clipped by 4 bases and J by 9 bases; unmatched bases: 6. CDR1 and CDR2 (germline): SGDLS, YYNGEE. The CDR3 DNA follows: TGTGCCAGCAGCCCACGACTAGCGGGAGGGGGTGAGCAGTTCTTC. This encodes CASSPRLAGGGEQFF.

The chain combines TRBV19 with TRBJ2-7; tentatively, D is TRBD1 (5 bases). The germline V gene has CDR1 LNHDA and CDR2 SQIVND (reference sequence). Trimming shortened V by 3 bases and J by 2 bases, and 11 bases separated the two germline ends. The CDR3 extends over 14 amino acids. The CDR3 region has the DNA TGTGCCAGTAGTATGACAGTGTCGGCCTACGAGCAGTACTTC. It specifies CASSMTVSAYEQYF. Variable domain in full (rest from reference TRBV19 and TRBJ2-7): DGGITQSPKYLFRKEGQNVTLSCEQNLNHDAMYWYRQDPGQGLRLIYYSQIVNDFQKGDIAEGYSVSREKKESFPLTVTSAQKNPTAFYLCASSMTVSAYEQYFGPGTRLTVT.

The chain recombines TRBV29-1 with TRBJ1-2; D remains unclear. The CDR3 contains 12 residues. Germline V CDR1 and CDR2: SQVTM, ANQGSEA. V was shortened by 4 bases and J by 8 bases, with 14 bases between the two germline ends. The CDR3 DNA reads as TGCAGCGTTGGTGGCCAGCGAGAGGGCTACACCTTC. It specifies CSVGGQREGYTF.

The CDR3 reads CASSSGTGFLGAEAFF. CDR3 DNA: TGTGCCAGCTCATCCGGGACAGGGTTTCTCGGGGCTGAAGCTTTCTTT. V is TRBV18 and J is TRBJ1-1; TRBD1 agrees at 9 bases. Germline CDR1 is KGHSH and CDR2 is LQKENI. With V trimmed by 5 bases and J by 6 bases, 13 bases remained unmatched. This CDR3 contains 16 residues.

The chain joins TRBV29-1 to TRBJ2-7, with D uncertain. The CDR3 is 12 residues long. Per the germline V gene, CDR1 is SQVTM and CDR2 is ANQGSEA. V lost 5 bases and J 5 bases, leaving 13 bases between the germline ends. The CDR3 reads CSVNDGRDEQYF. The CDR3 nucleotides are TGCAGCGTTAATGACGGGCGTGACGAGCAGTACTTC.